These T cell receptor beta chains were read from a single sample in a study of T cells in Graves' hyperthyroidism and ophthalmopathy. TCRdb reprocessed the multiplex PCR reads via MiXCR and lists one record per CDR3 protein. Of a few hundred thousand distinct CDR3 sequences detected, less than 25% appear once; the ten largest clones hold around 27%. The sample comprised blood. The receptors shown here come from a man in his late teens or twenties with Graves' hyperthyroidism. Both conserved end residues are trimmed from each CDR3.

V	J	CDR3
TRBV13	TRBJ2-7	ASSPGADRGEYEQY
TRBV12-3/TRBV12-4	TRBJ2-5	ASSLLLAHQETQY
TRBV20-1	TRBJ1-1	SARFTGTGGIEAF
TRBV6-4	TRBJ2-5	ASSYGKDGTQY
TRBV7-9	TRBJ2-5	ASSLTLETQY
TRBV6-1	TRBJ1-1	ASSELGGGAF
TRBV10-2	TRBJ2-7	ASSDPTAGGIHEQY
TRBV5-1	TRBJ2-7	ASSLAVGQAPY
TRBV19	TRBJ1-5	ASNLAGLAQPQH
TRBV12-3/TRBV12-4	TRBJ2-2	ASSFGTTGELF
TRBV25-1	TRBJ1-1	ASTPGGNTEAF
TRBV6-5	TRBJ1-2	ASSSRTGGVLGSGYT
TRBV11-2	TRBJ1-2	ASSVRAEGYT